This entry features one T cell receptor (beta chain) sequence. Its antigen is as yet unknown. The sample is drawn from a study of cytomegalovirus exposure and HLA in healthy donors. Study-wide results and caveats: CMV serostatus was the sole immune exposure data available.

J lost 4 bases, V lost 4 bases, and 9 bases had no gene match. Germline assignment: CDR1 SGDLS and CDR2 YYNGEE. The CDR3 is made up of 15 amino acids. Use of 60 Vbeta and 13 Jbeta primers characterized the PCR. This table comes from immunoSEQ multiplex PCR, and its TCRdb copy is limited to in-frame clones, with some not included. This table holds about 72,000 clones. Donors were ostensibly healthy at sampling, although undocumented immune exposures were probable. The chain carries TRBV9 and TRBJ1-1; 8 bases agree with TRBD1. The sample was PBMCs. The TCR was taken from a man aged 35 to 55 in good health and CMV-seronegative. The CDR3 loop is CASSPSDRGGTEAFF. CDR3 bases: TGTGCCAGCAGCCCATCAGACAGGGGTGGCACTGAAGCTTTCTTT.